This is a list of T cell receptor beta chains from one sample in a study of T cell responses to AZD1222 COVID-19 vaccine. Some clones are missing from TCRdb's copy, which holds only in-frame ones; the method was immunoSEQ multiplex PCR. The sample lists 150,000 to 180,000 clones, 80% to 90% seen once, with about 9% in the top ten. Sequenced here: peripheral blood, sampled 28 days after the second AZD1222 dose. These TCRs come from an adult who received the AZD1222 COVID-19 vaccine. Both conserved end residues are part of each CDR3. Fields, in order: clone size, D gene, V gene, J gene, CDR3 protein, CDR3 DNA. The D gene is left open where the match is weak. The listing skips clone size in some rows; elsewhere it reads once, few, many or a size class.

clone size: -; D gene: TRBD2; V gene: TRBV7-2; J gene: TRBJ2-1; CDR3 protein: CASSLGLAEIEQFF; CDR3 DNA: TGTGCCAGCAGCTTAGGACTAGCCGAAATTGAGCAGTTCTTC
clone size: -; D gene: -; V gene: TRBV10-3; J gene: TRBJ2-7; CDR3 protein: CAISATAYEQYF; CDR3 DNA: TGTGCCATCAGTGCGACAGCCTACGAGCAGTACTTC
clone size: -; D gene: -; V gene: TRBV21-1; J gene: TRBJ2-3; CDR3 protein: CASSKAPSGTSGRMCADTQYF; CDR3 DNA: TGTGCCAGCAGCAAAGCGCCCTCAGGGACTAGCGGGAGAATGTGCGCAGATACGCAGTATTTT
clone size: -; D gene: TRBD1; V gene: TRBV23-1; J gene: TRBJ1-4; CDR3 protein: CASRTGTGPEKLFF; CDR3 DNA: TGCGCCAGCAGGACCGGGACAGGGCCTGAAAAACTGTTTTTT
clone size: -; D gene: -; V gene: TRBV10-2; J gene: TRBJ2-3; CDR3 protein: CASSEGRLLDTQYF; CDR3 DNA: TGCGCCAGCAGTGAGGGGCGGTTGCTGGATACGCAGTATTTT
clone size: -; D gene: -; V gene: TRBV19; J gene: TRBJ1-4; CDR3 protein: CASSSNGGPATNEKLFF; CDR3 DNA: TGTGCCAGTAGTTCGAACGGGGGCCCTGCAACTAATGAAAAACTGTTTTTT
clone size: -; D gene: -; V gene: TRBV29-1; J gene: TRBJ1-3; CDR3 protein: CSVPGGVSGNTIYF; CDR3 DNA: TGCAGCGTCCCCGGGGGGGTCTCTGGAAACACCATATATTTT
clone size: -; D gene: TRBD2; V gene: TRBV7-2; J gene: TRBJ2-1; CDR3 protein: CASSLGSGRNEQFF; CDR3 DNA: TGTGCCAGCAGCTTAGGGAGCGGGAGAAATGAGCAGTTCTTC
clone size: -; D gene: TRBD2; V gene: TRBV7-2; J gene: TRBJ2-1; CDR3 protein: CASSHRLAGYNEQFF; CDR3 DNA: TGTGCCAGCAGCCACCGACTAGCGGGGTACAATGAGCAGTTCTTC
clone size: -; D gene: -; V gene: TRBV11-2; J gene: TRBJ2-7; CDR3 protein: CASSLVKTGEQYF; CDR3 DNA: TGTGCCAGCAGCTTGGTTAAGACAGGCGAGCAGTACTTC
clone size: many; D gene: -; V gene: TRBV20-1; J gene: TRBJ2-1; CDR3 protein: CSARGGTEQFF; CDR3 DNA: TGCAGTGCTAGAGGTGGGACAGAGCAGTTCTTC
clone size: once; D gene: TRBD2; V gene: TRBV7-3; J gene: TRBJ2-2; CDR3 protein: CASSLTGLATNTGELFF; CDR3 DNA: TGTGCCAGCAGCTTAACGGGACTAGCGACGAACACCGGGGAGCTGTTTTTT
clone size: -; D gene: TRBD2; V gene: TRBV28; J gene: TRBJ2-1; CDR3 protein: CASSPRTSGRAEQFF; CDR3 DNA: TGTGCCAGCAGCCCTCGGACTAGCGGGAGGGCGGAGCAGTTCTTC
clone size: -; D gene: -; V gene: TRBV28; J gene: TRBJ1-1; CDR3 protein: CASSPTGMNTEAFF; CDR3 DNA: TGTGCCAGCAGTCCGACAGGAATGAACACTGAAGCTTTCTTT
clone size: -; D gene: -; V gene: TRBV28; J gene: TRBJ2-7; CDR3 protein: CASSLKLGSPYEQYF; CDR3 DNA: TGTGCCAGCAGTTTAAAATTGGGCAGTCCCTACGAGCAGTACTTC
clone size: -; D gene: TRBD2; V gene: TRBV4-1; J gene: TRBJ2-1; CDR3 protein: CASSQGSSGGYNEQFF; CDR3 DNA: TGCGCCAGCAGCCAAGGGTCCAGCGGGGGCTACAATGAGCAGTTCTTC
clone size: -; D gene: TRBD1; V gene: TRBV2; J gene: TRBJ1-1; CDR3 protein: CASSFRTGETEAFF; CDR3 DNA: TGTGCCAGCAGTTTTCGGACAGGGGAGACTGAAGCTTTCTTT
clone size: -; D gene: -; V gene: TRBV19; J gene: TRBJ2-3; CDR3 protein: CASSPAAADTQYF; CDR3 DNA: TGTGCCAGTAGTCCAGCAGCGGCAGATACGCAGTATTTT
clone size: -; D gene: TRBD2; V gene: TRBV19; J gene: TRBJ2-3; CDR3 protein: CASSVAGASTDTQYF; CDR3 DNA: TGTGCCAGTAGTGTGGCGGGAGCTAGCACAGATACGCAGTATTTT
clone size: -; D gene: TRBD1; V gene: TRBV7-9; J gene: TRBJ2-5; CDR3 protein: CASSLGQGGSQETQYF; CDR3 DNA: TGTGCCAGCAGCCTGGGACAGGGGGGATCCCAAGAGACCCAGTACTTC
clone size: few; D gene: TRBD1; V gene: TRBV28; J gene: TRBJ1-5; CDR3 protein: CASTPPDRSKGPQHF; CDR3 DNA: TGTGCCAGCACCCCCCCGGACAGGTCTAAGGGGCCCCAGCATTTT
clone size: once; D gene: TRBD1; V gene: TRBV7-2; J gene: TRBJ1-3; CDR3 protein: CASSSLIRGQVYF; CDR3 DNA: TGTGCCAGCAGCTCCTTAATACGAGGACAGGTCTATTTT
clone size: -; D gene: TRBD1; V gene: TRBV29-1; J gene: TRBJ2-1; CDR3 protein: CSVTGKSSYNEQFF; CDR3 DNA: TGCAGCGTGACAGGGAAAAGCTCCTACAATGAGCAGTTCTTC
clone size: -; D gene: TRBD1; V gene: TRBV19; J gene: TRBJ1-2; CDR3 protein: CASSLRQGGGYTF; CDR3 DNA: TGTGCCAGTAGTTTAAGACAGGGCGGAGGCTACACCTTC
clone size: -; D gene: TRBD2; V gene: TRBV4-2; J gene: TRBJ2-1; CDR3 protein: CASSRPTASGSNHEQFF; CDR3 DNA: TGTGCCAGCAGCCGACCTACGGCTAGCGGGAGCAATCATGAGCAGTTCTTC
clone size: -; D gene: -; V gene: TRBV6-1; J gene: TRBJ1-3; CDR3 protein: CASSEAVSGNTIYF; CDR3 DNA: TGTGCCAGCAGTGAGGCCGTCTCTGGAAACACCATATATTTT
clone size: -; D gene: TRBD1; V gene: TRBV3-1/TRBV3-2; J gene: TRBJ2-7; CDR3 protein: CASSQGTGYEQYF; CDR3 DNA: TGTGCCAGCAGCCAAGGGACAGGGTACGAGCAGTACTTC